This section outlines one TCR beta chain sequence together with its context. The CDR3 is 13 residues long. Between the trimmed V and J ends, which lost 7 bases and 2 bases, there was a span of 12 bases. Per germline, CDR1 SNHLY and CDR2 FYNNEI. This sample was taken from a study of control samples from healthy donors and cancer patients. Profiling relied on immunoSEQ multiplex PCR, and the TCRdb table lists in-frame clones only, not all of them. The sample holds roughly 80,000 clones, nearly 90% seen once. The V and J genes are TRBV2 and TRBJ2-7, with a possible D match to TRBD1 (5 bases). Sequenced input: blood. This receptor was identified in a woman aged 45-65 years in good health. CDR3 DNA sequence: TGTGCCAGCACCTCAGGGCCTCCCTACGAGCAGTACTTC. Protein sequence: CASTSGPPYEQYF.